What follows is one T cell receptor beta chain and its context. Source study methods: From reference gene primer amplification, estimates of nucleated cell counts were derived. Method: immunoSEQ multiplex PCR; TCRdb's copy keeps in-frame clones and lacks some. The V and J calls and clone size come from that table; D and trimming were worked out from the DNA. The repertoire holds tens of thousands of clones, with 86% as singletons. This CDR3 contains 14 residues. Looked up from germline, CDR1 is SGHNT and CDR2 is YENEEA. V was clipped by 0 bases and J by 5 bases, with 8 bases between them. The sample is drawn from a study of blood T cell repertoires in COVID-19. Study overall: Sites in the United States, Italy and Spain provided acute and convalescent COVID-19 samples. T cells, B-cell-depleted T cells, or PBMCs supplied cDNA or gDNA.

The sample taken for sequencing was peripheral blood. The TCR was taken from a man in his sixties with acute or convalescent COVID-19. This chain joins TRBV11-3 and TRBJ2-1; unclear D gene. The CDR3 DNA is TGTGCCAGCAGCTTAGATCCCACTCACAATGAGCAGTTCTTC. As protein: CASSLDPTHNEQFF.